This T cell receptor (beta chain) was identified during a study of blood T cell repertoires in COVID-19. Across the whole study: Material from acute and convalescent COVID-19 was sourced from the United States, Italy and Spain.

This CDR3 comprises 14 residues. Germline V gene data show CDR1 as SGHAT and CDR2 as FQNNGV. Trimming stripped 5 bases from V and 8 bases from J, with 16 bases between. Under the authors' procedure: Estimated nucleated cell counts came from reference gene primer amplification. Method: immunoSEQ multiplex PCR; TCRdb's copy keeps in-frame clones and lacks some. The V and J calls and clone size come from that table; D and trimming were worked out from the DNA. The sample includes 350,000 or so clones, around 82% of them seen just once. This sequence originates from a man aged 25 to 45 with active or convalescent COVID-19. What was sequenced was peripheral blood. The V and J genes are TRBV11-2 and TRBJ1-5; TRBD1 is a possible D gene (6 bases). The chain's CDR3 is CASSPEGGEEPQHF. CDR3 DNA: TGTGCCAGCAGCCCTGAGGGGGGGGAAGAGCCCCAGCATTTT.